This TCR beta chain was captured in a study of T-cell reconstitution after alpha-beta-depleted transplantation in children. Preparing the TCRbeta library involved the use of unique molecular identifiers. In TCRdb, the PCR reads were re-called with MiXCR into one record per CDR3 protein. Among about 32,000 distinct CDR3 sequences, about 6.7% were seen once, and the ten largest hold around 27%. This clonotype was seen at least ten times. The target antigen is unknown. Broader study findings: By about two months after transplant, alpha-beta T cells reportedly arose from several hundred graft clones that had expanded.

Sequencing used peripheral blood, obtained 60 days after TCRalphabeta/CD19-depleted stem cell transplant. The receptor's source is a child younger than two who had a stem cell transplant for acute myeloid leukemia, so the T cells may come from the graft donor.

The CDR3 bases are TGCGCCAGCAGCCCCGGAGGGAGAGGGGACAATGAGCAGTTCTTC. Its translation: CASSPGGRGDNEQFF. The chain recombines TRBV4-3 with TRBJ2-1; D possibly corresponds to TRBD2 (6 bases). Trimming removed 4 bases from V and 5 bases from J, with 15 bases in between. The CDR3 extends over 15 amino acids. In germline, CDR1 is LGHNA, CDR2 YSLEER.